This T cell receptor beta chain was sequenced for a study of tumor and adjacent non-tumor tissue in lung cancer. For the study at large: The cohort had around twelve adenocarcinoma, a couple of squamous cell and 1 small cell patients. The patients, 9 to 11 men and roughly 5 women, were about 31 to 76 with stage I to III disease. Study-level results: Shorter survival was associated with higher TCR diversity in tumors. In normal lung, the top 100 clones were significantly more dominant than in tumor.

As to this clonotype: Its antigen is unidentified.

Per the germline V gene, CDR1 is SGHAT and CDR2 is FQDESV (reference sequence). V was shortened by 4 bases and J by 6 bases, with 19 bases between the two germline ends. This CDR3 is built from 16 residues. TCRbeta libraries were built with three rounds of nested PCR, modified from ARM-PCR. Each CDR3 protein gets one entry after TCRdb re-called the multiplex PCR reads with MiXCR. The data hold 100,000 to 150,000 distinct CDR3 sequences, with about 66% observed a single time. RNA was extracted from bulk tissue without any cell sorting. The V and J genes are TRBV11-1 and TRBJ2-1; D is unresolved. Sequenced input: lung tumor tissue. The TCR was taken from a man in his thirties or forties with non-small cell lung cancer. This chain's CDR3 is CASSSAPENQPNEQFF. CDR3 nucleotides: TGTGCCAGCAGCTCAGCGCCGGAGAACCAGCCCAATGAGCAGTTCTTC.